This entry lists 4 T cell receptor beta chains sequenced from one sample in a study of blood T cell repertoires in COVID-19. TCRdb keeps only in-frame clones here, not all; method: immunoSEQ multiplex PCR. This table has roughly 100,000 clones, roughly 91% appearing once. Sequenced: peripheral blood. The origin of the receptors is a man aged 18 to 30 with COVID-19, enrolled during active disease.

This rearrangement joins TRBV4-1 to TRBJ2-3; 15 nucleotides agree with TRBD2. Germline values: CDR1 MGHRA, CDR2 YSYEKL. This CDR3 has 16 residues. J gave up 4 bases and V 5 bases, and 4 bases lay outside the gene matches. For the CDR3, the DNA is TGCGCCAGCAGCTACCGGACTAGCGGGAGGGCAGATACGCAGTATTTT. This translates into CASSYRTSGRADTQYF.

This clone was seen once. The rearrangement uses TRBV11-3 and TRBJ2-7; 10 nucleotides match TRBD2. CDR1 and CDR2 (germline): SGHNT, YENEEA. Trimming at V came to 5 bases and at J to 2 bases, leaving 3 bases not matched to a gene. The CDR3 totals 14 residues. CDR3 in DNA: TGTGCCAGCAGCCAGAGCGGGAGGGCCTACGAGCAGTACTTC. Amino acid sequence: CASSQSGRAYEQYF. The full variable domain, rest sourced from reference TRBV11-3 and TRBJ2-7, is EAGVVQSPRYKIIEKKQPVAFWCNPISGHNTLYWYLQNLGQGPELLIRYENEEAVDDSQLPKDRFSAERLKGVDSTLKIQPAELGDSAVYLCASSQSGRAYEQYFGPGTRLTVT.

This sequence joins TRBV4-3 and TRBJ1-2, with a possible D match to TRBD1 (6 bases). This CDR3 has 15 amino acids. Germline CDR1 LGHNA, CDR2 YSLEER. V lost 4 bases and J 3 bases, leaving 15 bases between the germline ends. The CDR3, as DNA: TGCGCCAGCAGCCGAGGAAGCTGGACAGACTATGGCTACACCTTC. This encodes CASSRGSWTDYGYTF.

This clone has at least ten counts. The chain recombines TRBV15 with TRBJ2-7; 11 bases are shared with TRBD2. Germline values: CDR1 LNHNV, CDR2 YYDKDF (reference sequence). V lost 2 bases, J lost 3 bases, and 0 bases stayed unmatched. The CDR3 is 14 amino acids. In DNA form, the CDR3 reads TGTGCCACCAGCAGAACTAGCGGGAGCTACGAGCAGTACTTC. It translates to CATSRTSGSYEQYF.